These T cell receptor beta chains were read from a single sample in a study of blood T cell repertoires in COVID-19. Sequencing used immunoSEQ multiplex PCR; TCRdb keeps in-frame clones, though not all of them. The repertoire holds around 45,000 clones, with roughly nine tenths as singletons. Sequenced material: peripheral blood. The receptors originated from a human donor in a cohort sampled during active COVID-19. Each CDR3 is given with its conserved first and last residue. A D gene is named only where the DNA matches it firmly. Clone size, where shown, is once, few, many, or a class for clones that have expanded.

NA,TRBV7-3,NA,TRBJ2-2,CASSPYMNTGELFF,TGTGCCAGCAGCCCTTACATGAACACCGGGGAGCTGTTTTTT
NA,TRBV11-3,NA,TRBJ2-7,CASSLGTAYEQYF,TGTGCCAGCAGCTTAGGGACAGCTTACGAGCAGTACTTC
NA,TRBV6-4,few,TRBJ1-6,CASSANSYNSPLHF,TGTGCCAGCTCGGCGAACAGTTATAATTCACCCCTCCACTTT
TRBD1,TRBV4-1,NA,TRBJ1-1,CASSRQGPRVEGTEAFF,TGCGCCAGCAGCCGACAGGGGCCACGGGTTGAAGGGACTGAAGCTTTCTTT
NA,TRBV5-1,once,TRBJ2-5,CASSLGNRVETQYF,TGCGCCAGCAGCTTGGGAAACCGGGTAGAGACCCAGTACTTC
NA,TRBV11-1,few,TRBJ1-1,CASSLGLGGTEAFF,TGTGCCAGCAGCTTGGGACTTGGTGGCACTGAAGCTTTCTTT
TRBD2,TRBV6-4,NA,TRBJ2-3,CASSDHSGGGTDTQYF,TGTGCCAGCAGTGACCATAGCGGGGGGGGCACAGATACGCAGTATTTT
TRBD1,TRBV6-5,NA,TRBJ1-2,CASRRVTGQRDGYTF,TGTGCCAGCAGAAGAGTTACGGGACAGAGAGATGGCTACACCTTC
TRBD1,TRBV5-1,few,TRBJ1-1,CASSLDGTGGRLEAFF,TGCGCCAGCAGCTTGGATGGGACAGGGGGCCGCTTAGAAGCTTTCTTT
TRBD1,TRBV7-8,NA,TRBJ2-5,CASSFDRVWETQYF,TGTGCCAGCAGCTTCGACAGGGTGTGGGAGACCCAGTACTTC
NA,TRBV6-5,few,TRBJ1-4,CASNRVPQEKLFF,TGTGCCAGCAATCGGGTCCCCCAGGAAAAACTGTTTTTT
NA,TRBV12-3/TRBV12-4,once,TRBJ2-1,CASSTGTLNEQFF,TGTGCCAGCAGTACCGGGACATTAAATGAGCAGTTCTTC
NA,TRBV5-1,NA,TRBJ2-5,CASSLRPGARETQYF,TGCGCCAGCAGCTTGAGGCCAGGGGCGCGGGAGACCCAGTACTTC
TRBD2,TRBV2,NA,TRBJ2-5,CATSTSGGKETQYF,TGTGCCACCTCTACTAGCGGGGGTAAAGAGACCCAGTACTTC
TRBD2,TRBV9,once,TRBJ2-3,CASSVDSSGGEGTQYF,TGTGCCAGCAGCGTAGATAGTAGCGGGGGGGAGGGTACGCAGTATTTT
TRBD2,TRBV6-4,NA,TRBJ2-7,CARDEVAGGSTSSYEQYF,TGTGCCAGGGACGAGGTAGCGGGGGGGTCCACTTCCTCCTACGAGCAGTACTTC
NA,TRBV7-3,NA,TRBJ2-1,CASSPTSSYNEQFF,TGTGCCAGCAGCCCAACAAGCTCCTACAATGAGCAGTTCTTC
NA,TRBV3-1/TRBV3-2,NA,TRBJ2-7,CASSPTSTGDYEQYF,TGTGCCAGCAGCCCCACTTCGACAGGAGACTACGAGCAGTACTTC
TRBD1,TRBV10-3,NA,TRBJ2-1,CATFSGTGDNEQFF,TGTGCCACTTTCTCCGGGACAGGTGACAATGAGCAGTTCTTC
NA,TRBV27,NA,TRBJ2-6,CASSAGQAGSGANVLTF,TGTGCCAGCAGCGCGGGGCAGGCCGGCTCTGGGGCCAACGTCCTGACTTTC
NA,TRBV7-9,NA,TRBJ2-1,CASSLGGGSYNEQFF,TGTGCCAGCAGCTTGGGAGGGGGCTCCTACAATGAGCAGTTCTTC
TRBD1,TRBV5-4,few,TRBJ1-2,CATETGGSYGYTF,TGTGCCACGGAGACAGGGGGAAGCTATGGCTACACCTTC
NA,TRBV29-1,NA,TRBJ1-1,CSVVWDTHTEAFF,TGCAGCGTAGTGTGGGACACCCACACTGAAGCTTTCTTT
NA,TRBV11-2,NA,TRBJ2-7,CASRGLRKKTYEQYF,TGTGCCAGCAGGGGACTGAGAAAAAAAACCTACGAGCAGTACTTC
TRBD1,TRBV7-3,NA,TRBJ2-1,CASSLSGTGTDEQFF,TGTGCCAGCAGCCTATCTGGGACAGGGACCGATGAGCAGTTCTTC
TRBD2,TRBV5-6,NA,TRBJ2-3,CASASTSGGMDTQYF,TGTGCCAGCGCCTCCACTAGCGGGGGGATGGATACGCAGTATTTT
TRBD1,TRBV10-3,NA,TRBJ2-5,CATRQGLQETQYF,TGTGCCACGAGACAGGGCCTACAAGAGACCCAGTACTTC
TRBD2,TRBV7-2,NA,TRBJ2-5,CASSYGLVGQETQYF,TGTGCCAGCAGCTACGGACTAGTTGGCCAAGAGACCCAGTACTTC
TRBD1,TRBV6-5,NA,TRBJ2-7,CASRKTGTGAGEQYF,TGTGCCAGCAGAAAAACCGGGACAGGGGCGGGCGAGCAGTACTTC
NA,TRBV30,NA,TRBJ1-1,CAWVRGFNTEAFF,TGTGCCTGGGTAAGGGGGTTCAACACTGAAGCTTTCTTT
TRBD1,TRBV6-4,NA,TRBJ1-5,CASSETGRNQPQHF,TGTGCCAGCAGTGAGACAGGGCGAAATCAGCCCCAGCATTTT
NA,TRBV7-2,NA,TRBJ2-4,CASSTSKNIQYF,TGTGCCAGCAGCACATCAAAAAACATTCAGTACTTC
NA,TRBV7-9,NA,TRBJ1-1,CASSLQIRQNQNTEAFF,TGTGCCAGCAGCTTACAAATAAGACAGAATCAGAACACTGAAGCTTTCTTT
NA,TRBV7-3,NA,TRBJ2-3,CASSPPGTDTQYF,TGTGCCAGCAGCCCCCCGGGAACAGATACGCAGTATTTT
TRBD1,TRBV20-1,NA,TRBJ1-6,CSASFYRGGSPLHF,TGCAGTGCTAGTTTTTACAGGGGAGGATCACCCCTCCACTTT
TRBD2,TRBV3-1/TRBV3-2,NA,TRBJ2-7,CASSQSGGLATAEQYF,TGTGCCAGCAGCCAAAGTGGGGGACTAGCTACAGCCGAGCAGTACTTC
TRBD1,TRBV5-6,once,TRBJ1-4,CASSREIDREEEKLFF,TGTGCCAGCAGCCGGGAAATTGACAGGGAAGAAGAAAAACTGTTTTTT
TRBD1,TRBV11-2,NA,TRBJ1-3,CASSVDRGSGNTIYF,TGTGCCAGCAGCGTGGACAGGGGCTCTGGAAACACCATATATTTT
TRBD1,TRBV7-9,NA,TRBJ2-3,CASSTPGQRPDTQYF,TGTGCCAGCAGCACGCCGGGACAGAGGCCAGATACGCAGTATTTT
NA,TRBV6-5,NA,TRBJ2-1,CASTVSPGYNEQFF,TGTGCCAGCACTGTTTCTCCAGGCTACAATGAGCAGTTCTTC
NA,TRBV4-3,NA,TRBJ2-3,CASSQGRGLTDTQYF,TGCGCCAGCAGCCAAGGGCGGGGGCTCACAGATACGCAGTATTTT